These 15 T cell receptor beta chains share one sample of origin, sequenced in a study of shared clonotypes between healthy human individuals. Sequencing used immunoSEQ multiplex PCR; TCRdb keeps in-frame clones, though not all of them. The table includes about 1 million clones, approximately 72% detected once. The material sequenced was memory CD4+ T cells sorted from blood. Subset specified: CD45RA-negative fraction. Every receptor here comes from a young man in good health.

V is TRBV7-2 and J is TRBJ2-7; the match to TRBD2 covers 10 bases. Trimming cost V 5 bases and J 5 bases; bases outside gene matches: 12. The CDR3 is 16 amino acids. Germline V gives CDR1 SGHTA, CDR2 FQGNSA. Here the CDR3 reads CASSQQGPSGSNEQYF. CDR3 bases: TGTGCCAGCAGCCAACAGGGACCTAGCGGGAGCAACGAGCAGTACTTC.

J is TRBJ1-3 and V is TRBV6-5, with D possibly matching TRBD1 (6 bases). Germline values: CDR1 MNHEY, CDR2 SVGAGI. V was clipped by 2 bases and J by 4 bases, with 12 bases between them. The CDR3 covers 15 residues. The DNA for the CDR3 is TGTGCCAGCAGTTACGCGAACAGGGCGGGAAACACCATATATTTT. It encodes CASSYANRAGNTIYF.

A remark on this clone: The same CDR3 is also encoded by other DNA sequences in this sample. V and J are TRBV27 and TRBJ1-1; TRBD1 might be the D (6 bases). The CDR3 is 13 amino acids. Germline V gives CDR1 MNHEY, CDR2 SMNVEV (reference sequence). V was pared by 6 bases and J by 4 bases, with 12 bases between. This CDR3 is CASSPRGGTEAFF. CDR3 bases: TGTGCCAGCAGCCCGAGAGGGGGCACTGAAGCTTTCTTT.

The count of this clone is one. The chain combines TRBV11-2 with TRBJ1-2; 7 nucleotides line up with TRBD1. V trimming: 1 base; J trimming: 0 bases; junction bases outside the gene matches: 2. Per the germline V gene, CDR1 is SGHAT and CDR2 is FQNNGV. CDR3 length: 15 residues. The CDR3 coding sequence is TGTGCCAGCAGCTTAGGGCAGGGGGCTAACTATGGCTACACCTTC. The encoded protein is CASSLGQGANYGYTF.

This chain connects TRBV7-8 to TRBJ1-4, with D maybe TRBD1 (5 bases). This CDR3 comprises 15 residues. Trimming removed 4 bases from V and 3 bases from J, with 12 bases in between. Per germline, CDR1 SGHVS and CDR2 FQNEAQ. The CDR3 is CASSSDRGSNEKLFF. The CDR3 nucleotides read TGTGCCAGCAGCTCCGACCGGGGGTCTAATGAAAAACTGTTTTTT.

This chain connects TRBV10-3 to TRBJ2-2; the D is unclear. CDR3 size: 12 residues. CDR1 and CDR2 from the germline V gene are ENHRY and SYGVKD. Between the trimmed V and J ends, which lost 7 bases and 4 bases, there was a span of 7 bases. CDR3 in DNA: TGTGCCATCAAGAGTTCCACCGGGGAGCTGTTTTTT. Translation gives CAIKSSTGELFF.

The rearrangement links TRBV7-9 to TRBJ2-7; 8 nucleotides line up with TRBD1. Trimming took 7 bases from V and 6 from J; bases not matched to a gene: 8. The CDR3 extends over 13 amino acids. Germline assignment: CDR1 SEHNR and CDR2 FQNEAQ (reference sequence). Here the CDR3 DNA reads TGTGCCAGCACCTTCGGACAGGGTGGCGAGCAGTACTTC. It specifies CASTFGQGGEQYF.

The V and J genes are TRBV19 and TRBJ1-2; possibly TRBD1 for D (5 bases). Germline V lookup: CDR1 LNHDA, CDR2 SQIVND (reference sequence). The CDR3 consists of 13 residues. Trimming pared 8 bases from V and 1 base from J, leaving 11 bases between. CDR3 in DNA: TGTGCCAGTGTGTGGGGCCTTAACTATGGCTACACCTTC. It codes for CASVWGLNYGYTF.

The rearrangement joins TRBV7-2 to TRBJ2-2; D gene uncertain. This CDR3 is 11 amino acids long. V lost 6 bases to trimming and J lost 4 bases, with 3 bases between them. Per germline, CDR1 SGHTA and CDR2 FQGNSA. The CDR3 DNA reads TGTGCCAGCAGACCCACCGGGGAGCTGTTTTTT. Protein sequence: CASRPTGELFF.

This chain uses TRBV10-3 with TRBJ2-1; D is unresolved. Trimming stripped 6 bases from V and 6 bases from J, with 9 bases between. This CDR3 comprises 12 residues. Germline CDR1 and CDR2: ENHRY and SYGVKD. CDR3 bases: TGTGCCATCAGAACTTCAGCCAATGAGCAGTTCTTC. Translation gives CAIRTSANEQFF.

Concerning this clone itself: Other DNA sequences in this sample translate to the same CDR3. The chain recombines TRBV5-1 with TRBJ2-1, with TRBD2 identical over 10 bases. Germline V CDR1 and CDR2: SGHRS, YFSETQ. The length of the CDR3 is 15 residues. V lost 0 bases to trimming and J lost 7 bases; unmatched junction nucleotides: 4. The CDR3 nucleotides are TGCGCCAGCAGCTTGGAACTAGCGGGGAGAAATGAGCAGTTCTTC. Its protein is CASSLELAGRNEQFF.

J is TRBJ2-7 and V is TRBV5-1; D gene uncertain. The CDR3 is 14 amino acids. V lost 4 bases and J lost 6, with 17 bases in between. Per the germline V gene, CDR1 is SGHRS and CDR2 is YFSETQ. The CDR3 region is CASSTAIAVAEQYF. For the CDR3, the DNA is TGCGCCAGCAGCACGGCGATCGCCGTTGCCGAGCAGTACTTC.

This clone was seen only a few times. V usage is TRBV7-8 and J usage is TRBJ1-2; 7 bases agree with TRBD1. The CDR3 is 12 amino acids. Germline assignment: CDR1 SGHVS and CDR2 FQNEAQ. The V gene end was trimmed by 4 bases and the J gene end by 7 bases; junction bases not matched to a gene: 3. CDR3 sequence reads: CASSYRQGGYTF. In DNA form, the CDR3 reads TGTGCCAGCAGCTACCGACAGGGTGGCTACACCTTC.

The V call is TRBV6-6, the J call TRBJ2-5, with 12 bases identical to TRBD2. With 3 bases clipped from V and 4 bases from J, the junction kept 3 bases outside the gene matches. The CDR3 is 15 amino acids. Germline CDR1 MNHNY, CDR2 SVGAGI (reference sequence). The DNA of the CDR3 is TGTGCCAGCAGTTATCGGACTAGCGGGATAGAGACCCAGTACTTC. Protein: CASSYRTSGIETQYF.

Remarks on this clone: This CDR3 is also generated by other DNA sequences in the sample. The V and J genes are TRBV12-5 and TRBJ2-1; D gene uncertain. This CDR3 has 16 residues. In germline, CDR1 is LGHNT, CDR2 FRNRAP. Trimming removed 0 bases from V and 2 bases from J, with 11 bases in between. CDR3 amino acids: CASGLVLGGPYNEQFF. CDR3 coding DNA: TGTGCTAGTGGTTTGGTACTGGGCGGACCCTACAATGAGCAGTTCTTC. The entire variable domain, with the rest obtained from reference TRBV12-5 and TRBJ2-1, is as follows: DARVTQTPRHKVTEMGQEVTMRCQPILGHNTVFWYRQTMMQGLELLAYFRNRAPLDDSGMPKDRFSAEMPDATLATLKIQPSEPRDSAVYFCASGLVLGGPYNEQFFGPGTRLTVL.